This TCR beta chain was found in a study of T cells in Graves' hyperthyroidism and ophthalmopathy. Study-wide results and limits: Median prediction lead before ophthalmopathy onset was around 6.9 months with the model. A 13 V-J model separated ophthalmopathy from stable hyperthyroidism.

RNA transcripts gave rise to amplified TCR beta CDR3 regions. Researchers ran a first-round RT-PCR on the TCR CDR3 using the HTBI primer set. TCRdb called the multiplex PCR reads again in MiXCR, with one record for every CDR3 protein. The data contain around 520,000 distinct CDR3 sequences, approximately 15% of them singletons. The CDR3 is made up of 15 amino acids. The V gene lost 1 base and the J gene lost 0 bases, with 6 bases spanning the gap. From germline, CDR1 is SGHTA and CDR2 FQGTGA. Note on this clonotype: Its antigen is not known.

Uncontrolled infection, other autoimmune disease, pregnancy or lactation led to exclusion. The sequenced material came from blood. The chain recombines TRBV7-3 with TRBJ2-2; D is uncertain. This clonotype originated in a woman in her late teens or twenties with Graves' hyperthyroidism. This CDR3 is CASSLNTANTGELFF. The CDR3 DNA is TGTGCCAGCAGCTTAAATACGGCGAACACCGGGGAGCTGTTTTTT.